These T cell receptor beta chains were read from a single sample in a study of molecular identifiers for immune sequencing clone quantification. TCRdb recomputed calls from the PCR reads with MiXCR, one row per CDR3 protein. This sample has approximately 680,000 distinct CDR3 sequences, with roughly 25% found just once. Sequencing used naive CD8+ T cells from blood, with Jurkat cell RNA spiked in. These receptors were taken from a human donor in good health. Some libraries in this study had Jurkat cell RNA spiked in. Both conserved end residues are part of each CDR3. The D gene is left open where the match is weak. Some rows have no size entry. The others give once, few or many, or a class for an expanded clone.

j_gene,d_gene,v_gene,abundance,CDR3nt,CDR3aa
TRBJ2-7,-,TRBV14,few,TGTGCCAGCAGCCAAGAACAAACCTTCTACGAGCAGTACTTC,CASSQEQTFYEQYF
TRBJ2-3,-,TRBV7-8,-,TGTGCCAGCAGCTATGGTAACCCAGATACGCAGTATTTT,CASSYGNPDTQYF
TRBJ2-4,-,TRBV19,few,TGTGCCAGTAGTAACTGGGAGGAAGCCAAAAACATTCAGTACTTC,CASSNWEEAKNIQYF
TRBJ1-1,-,TRBV6-2/TRBV6-3,-,TGTGCCAGCAGTTATGGGGTGGGCGGATTGAACACTGAAGCTTTCTTT,CASSYGVGGLNTEAFF
TRBJ1-3,-,TRBV7-9,-,TGTGCCAGCAGCCCCATCCCAGTCGGAACCTCTGGAAACACCATATATTTT,CASSPIPVGTSGNTIYF
TRBJ2-2,-,TRBV19,many,TGTGCCAGTAGTACCGGGCCGGCCGGGGAGCTGTTTTTT,CASSTGPAGELFF
TRBJ2-2,TRBD2,TRBV5-3,few,TGTGCCAGCAGCTCATATAGCGGGAGCGTGGTCGGGGAGCTGTTTTTT,CASSSYSGSVVGELFF
TRBJ1-5,-,TRBV20-1,many,TGCAGTGCTAACAGCAGAGATAGCAATCAGCCCCAGCATTTT,CSANSRDSNQPQHF
TRBJ1-4,-,TRBV28,-,TGTGCCAGCAGGGCTTTGGTGGGGATCCCTTCAGGAAAACTGTTTTTT,CASRALVGIPSGKLFF
TRBJ1-2,-,TRBV12-3/TRBV12-4,-,TGTGCCAGCAGTCACAGGGATAGCCATGGCTACACCTTC,CASSHRDSHGYTF
TRBJ2-3,-,TRBV6-5,many,TGTGCCAGCAGACCCCTACGTTTGGGGCCCTTGAGCACAGATACGCAGTATTTT,CASRPLRLGPLSTDTQYF
TRBJ2-7,TRBD2,TRBV20-1,-,TGCGGTGCTACAGGACTAGCGGGCACCTACGAGCAGTACTTC,CGATGLAGTYEQYF
TRBJ2-6,TRBD1,TRBV27,few,TGTGCCAGCGGACTTTTAGGGGGCAATGGGGCCAACGTCCTGACTTTC,CASGLLGGNGANVLTF
TRBJ2-2,TRBD2,TRBV19,-,TGTGCCAGTAGTGTTAGCGGGAGGGCAGTCGGGGAGCTGTTTTTT,CASSVSGRAVGELFF
TRBJ1-5,-,TRBV9,few,TGTGCCAGCAGCGTACAGGATTGGGGCCGGAGTCAGCCCCAGCATTTT,CASSVQDWGRSQPQHF
TRBJ2-3,-,TRBV7-9,-,TGTGCCAGCAGCTTATGGGTGGGGGGCCCCACAGATACGCAGTATTTT,CASSLWVGGPTDTQYF
TRBJ1-5,-,TRBV6-6,-,TGTGCCAGCAGTAATCTACTCGACAGGAACAATCAGCCCCAGCATTTT,CASSNLLDRNNQPQHF
TRBJ2-1,TRBD1,TRBV28,-,TGTGCCAGCAGTTCCGACAGGGACACCTACAATGAGCAGTTCTTC,CASSSDRDTYNEQFF
TRBJ2-7,-,TRBV6-6,-,TGTGCCAGCAGTTACTCGGAACAGGTACCCTACGAGCAGTACTTC,CASSYSEQVPYEQYF
TRBJ2-5,-,TRBV5-1,few,TGCGCCAGCAGCCCCGATAAGAACGGGGAGACCCAGTACTTC,CASSPDKNGETQYF
TRBJ1-2,TRBD1,TRBV7-9,-,TGTGCCAGCAGCTTAGGGCTGGACAGGTCGAACTATGGCTACACCTTC,CASSLGLDRSNYGYTF
TRBJ2-1,TRBD2,TRBV13,-,TGTGCCAGCAGCGCTGGGGTCGCGGGGGGCCCAGTCTGGAATGAGCAGTTCTTC,CASSAGVAGGPVWNEQFF
TRBJ2-7,TRBD1,TRBV2,few,TGTGCCAGCATAGGGGACAGGGAAAGGTACGAGCAGTACTTC,CASIGDRERYEQYF
TRBJ1-1,-,TRBV12-3/TRBV12-4,-,TGTGCCAGCACTAACCCGGTATTTGGGAACACTGAAGCTTTCTTT,CASTNPVFGNTEAFF
TRBJ1-4,TRBD1,TRBV10-2,few,TGCGCCAGCAGTGAAGCAGGGACAGGCAACGTTTTT,CASSEAGTGNVF
TRBJ2-7,-,TRBV20-1,few,TGCAGTGCGCTACACAGGGAGAACTACGAGCAGTACTTC,CSALHRENYEQYF
TRBJ2-5,-,TRBV21-1,many,TGTGCCAGCAGCAAAGGAACACAGTTAATTGAGGAGACCCAGTACTTC,CASSKGTQLIEETQYF
TRBJ2-1,TRBD2,TRBV4-3,few,TGCGCCAGCAGCCAGTACGGACTAGCGGGATACAATGAGCAGTTCTTC,CASSQYGLAGYNEQFF
TRBJ2-7,-,TRBV6-2/TRBV6-3,-,TGTGCCAGCAGTCCACTGGGAGGCGGCTCCTACGAGCAGTACTTC,CASSPLGGGSYEQYF
TRBJ2-7,-,TRBV2,few,TGTGCCAGCAGTAACGGACGGGTATACAGCCCCTACGAGCAGTACTTC,CASSNGRVYSPYEQYF
TRBJ2-1,-,TRBV7-9,few,TGTGCCAGCAGCCACACGGTTGGCGGGGAGGAGTACAATGAGCAGTTCTTC,CASSHTVGGEEYNEQFF
TRBJ1-2,-,TRBV12-3/TRBV12-4,-,TGTGCCAGCAGTTTTCAGGGTCCCTATGGCTACACCTTC,CASSFQGPYGYTF
TRBJ2-1,-,TRBV6-2/TRBV6-3,-,TGTGCCAGCACTCTACCGGTCGGGGTTGAGCAGTTCTTC,CASTLPVGVEQFF
TRBJ2-7,-,TRBV7-6,many,TGTGCCAGCAGCTTAGGGTCTCCCCTGGAGCAGTACTTC,CASSLGSPLEQYF
TRBJ1-1,-,TRBV20-1,many,TGCAGTGCTGGAGGGTCAGTCGAGAAGATGAACACTGAAGCTTTCTTT,CSAGGSVEKMNTEAFF
TRBJ2-2,-,TRBV6-5,few,TGTGCCAGCAGCCTCGGGACGGACTTAAACACCGGGGAGCTGTTTTTT,CASSLGTDLNTGELFF